These 4 T cell receptor beta chains were all obtained from the same sample, sequenced in a study of blood T cell repertoires in COVID-19 (dated by TCRdb to about 2020). The library was built by means of the immunoSEQ multiplex PCR assay. The source is immuneACCESS, and TCRdb retained only in-frame sequences with V and J called. Part of the clones is not carried over; for the studies checked, unresolved V genes explain less than half of this, and the remainder is unexplained. This sample gives some 180,000 clones in total; around 79% of them show up just once. The ten most abundant clones make up roughly 19% of the sample. Sequencing was done on a sample of PBMCs or T cells enriched from blood (not recorded which). The receptors originated from a woman in her seventies in a cohort exposed to, infected with or recovered from COVID-19 (not recorded which).

The chain links TRBV19 to TRBJ1-5, with a weak D call TRBD1 (6 bases). V was trimmed by 7 bases and J by 4 bases, leaving 20 bases between them. Germline V gene sequence: CDR1 LNHDA, CDR2 SQIVND (reference sequence). The length of the CDR3 is 16 residues. CDR3 loop: CASTYAGTTNNQPQHF. The CDR3 nucleotides are TGTGCCAGTACCTATGCCGGGACAACGAATAATCAGCCCCAGCATTTT. Filled out from reference TRBV19 and TRBJ1-5, the complete variable domain reads DGGITQSPKYLFRKEGQNVTLSCEQNLNHDAMYWYRQDPGQGLRLIYYSQIVNDFQKGDIAEGYSVSREKKESFPLTVTSAQKNPTAFYLCASTYAGTTNNQPQHFGDGTRLSIL.

This clone has just a few counts. The chain joins TRBV28 to TRBJ2-7; D unresolved. The germline V gene has CDR1 MDHEN and CDR2 SYDVKM. CDR3 length equals 14 residues. Trimming shortened V by 1 base and J by 2 bases, and 9 bases separated the two germline ends. The CDR3 is CASSLSLNPYEQYF. CDR3 DNA sequence: TGTGCCAGCAGTTTATCGCTAAATCCCTACGAGCAGTACTTC.

This sequence joins TRBV4-2 and TRBJ2-5; the match to TRBD2 covers 14 bases. The CDR3 runs 16 residues. Per germline, CDR1 LGHNA and CDR2 YNFKEQ. V was clipped by 4 bases and J by 5 bases; unmatched bases: 6. CDR3 residues: CASSLTSGRGGETQYF. Here the CDR3 DNA reads TGTGCCAGCAGCCTGACTAGCGGGAGGGGAGGGGAGACCCAGTACTTC.

A single count supports this clone. DNA for the CDR3: TGTGCCAGCAGCTCGCGCCACCTAGCGGGAGGGCCCTACGAGCAGTACTTC. Protein sequence: CASSSRHLAGGPYEQYF. V usage is TRBV11-2 and J usage is TRBJ2-7, with 12 bases aligning to TRBD2. Germline lookup yields CDR1 SGHAT and CDR2 FQNNGV. V was clipped by 4 bases and J by 2 bases; unmatched bases: 9. This CDR3 has 17 residues. The full variable domain, its missing parts supplied by reference TRBV11-2 and TRBJ2-7, is EAGVAQSPRYKIIEKRQSVAFWCNPISGHATLYWYQQILGQGPKLLIQFQNNGVVDDSQLPKDRFSAERLKGVDSTLKIQPAKLEDSAVYLCASSSRHLAGGPYEQYFGPGTRLTVT.